These 32 T cell receptor beta chains were all obtained from the same sample, sequenced in a study of cytomegalovirus exposure and HLA in healthy donors. PCR used 60 Vbeta primers and 13 Jbeta primers. This table comes from immunoSEQ multiplex PCR, and its TCRdb copy is limited to in-frame clones, with some not included. The data hold about 180,000 clones, with around 80% observed a single time. Source material: PBMCs. The receptors were gathered from a woman aged 50 to 60 in good health and CMV-seronegative.

The rearrangement joins TRBV19 to TRBJ2-1; 12 bases line up with TRBD2. Trimming removed 3 bases from V and 6 bases from J; junction bases left unmatched: 6. This CDR3 contains 16 residues. From germline, CDR1 is LNHDA and CDR2 SQIVND (reference sequence). CDR3 coding DNA: TGTGCCAGTAGTATCCTTCTAGCGGGAGGGCCCAATGAGCAGTTCTTC. Protein product: CASSILLAGGPNEQFF.

The V call is TRBV7-2, the J call TRBJ1-1; TRBD1 matches 8 bases. Germline assignment: CDR1 SGHTA and CDR2 FQGNSA. Trimming removed 5 bases from V and 8 bases from J; junction bases left unmatched: 4. This CDR3 is built from 12 residues. The CDR3: CASSATGGEAFF. For the CDR3, the DNA is TGTGCCAGCAGCGCAACAGGGGGGGAAGCTTTCTTT.

This rearrangement joins TRBV5-6 to TRBJ2-7, with 10 positions matching TRBD1. With 5 bases clipped from V and 8 bases from J, the junction kept 13 bases outside the gene matches. Per germline, CDR1 SGHDT and CDR2 YYEEEE. The CDR3 totals 15 residues. The CDR3 here is CASRLGQGYPGQQYF. Here the CDR3 DNA reads TGTGCCAGCAGGCTGGGACAGGGGTATCCAGGGCAGCAGTACTTC.

CDR3 region: CAWTSGRGGEQFF. The DNA of the CDR3 is TGTGCCTGGACTAGCGGGAGGGGGGGTGAGCAGTTCTTC. The chain employs TRBV30 and TRBJ2-1, with 12 bases aligning to TRBD2. CDR3 size: 13 residues. The junction had 4 bases not matched to a gene; V was cut back by 4 bases and J by 9 bases. Germline V gene data show CDR1 as GTSNPN and CDR2 as SVGIG (reference sequence).

The chain carries TRBV15 and TRBJ2-5, with a weak D call TRBD1 (6 bases). Looked up from germline, CDR1 is LNHNV and CDR2 is YYDKDF (reference sequence). This CDR3 region has 14 residues. V lost 1 base to trimming and J lost 3 bases, with 9 bases between them. CDR3: CATSRVHREETQYF. The CDR3 DNA follows: TGTGCCACCAGCAGAGTCCACAGGGAAGAGACCCAGTACTTC.

This clone was seen only once. The chain has TRBV7-8 and TRBJ1-4, with a possible D match to TRBD1 (6 bases). The germline V gene has CDR1 SGHVS and CDR2 FQNEAQ. CDR3 length: 15 amino acids. Trimming pared 5 bases from V and 8 bases from J, leaving 18 bases between. The CDR3 DNA reads as TGTGCCAGCAGCCGACGGGAGGGGGGAGAGGAAAAACTGTTTTTT. Protein: CASSRREGGEEKLFF.

V gene TRBV6-1 combines with J gene TRBJ2-1, with D possibly being TRBD2 (6 bases). V shed 5 bases and J shed 6 bases, with 11 bases lying between them. The CDR3 contains 13 residues. Germline V gene sequence: CDR1 MNHNS, CDR2 SASEGT. The CDR3 DNA follows: TGTGCCAGCAGTCGGACTATTAGCAATGAGCAGTTCTTC. It specifies CASSRTISNEQFF.

This clone was observed a few times. At one boundary the junction diverges from the germline segment, which might be a read error. V is TRBV10-3 and J is TRBJ1-5, with D unclear. Germline lookup yields CDR1 ENHRY and CDR2 SYGVKD. This CDR3 spans 13 amino acids. In nucleotides, the CDR3 is TGTGCCAGCAGTGTCTGGGCGAATCAGCCCCAGCATTTT. It specifies CASSVWANQPQHF.

Note on this clone: Mismatch with germline at one junction end may stem from a read error. The chain combines TRBV30 with TRBJ2-4; D may be TRBD2 (6 bases). Germline V CDR1 and CDR2: GTSNPN, SVGIG (reference sequence). This CDR3 spans 14 amino acids. This CDR3 is CAWSVGSNKNSQYF. The CDR3 bases are TGTGCCTGGAGTGTCGGGAGCAACAAAAACAGTCAGTACTTC.

In its sample, this clone was seen a few times. The V call is TRBV4-1, the J call TRBJ2-1; D may be TRBD2 (6 bases). Germline CDR1 MGHRA, CDR2 YSYEKL. The V gene lost 0 bases and the J gene lost 2 bases, with 8 bases spanning the gap. The CDR3 is made up of 15 amino acids. The CDR3 nucleotides are TGCGCCAGCAGCCAAGAGGAGGGGACCTACAATGAGCAGTTCTTC. This sequence encodes CASSQEEGTYNEQFF.

The rearrangement links TRBV4-1 to TRBJ1-5, with a tentative D call TRBD1 (5 bases). The CDR3 runs 15 residues. The ends were cut back, 0 bases at V and 6 bases at J, with 12 bases in the middle. Germline V gives CDR1 MGHRA, CDR2 YSYEKL. The CDR3 protein is CASSQDLAGFQPQHF. The DNA for the CDR3 is TGCGCCAGCAGCCAAGATTTGGCAGGGTTTCAGCCCCAGCATTTT.

This clone was observed a handful of times. This CDR3 reads CASREYSNQPQHF. CDR3 coding DNA: TGTGCCAGCCGGGAGTATAGCAATCAGCCCCAGCATTTT. This rearrangement joins TRBV6-1 to TRBJ1-5; no definite D call. The CDR3 runs 13 residues. CDR1 and CDR2 (germline): MNHNS, SASEGT. Trimming cost V 8 bases and J 0 bases, with 8 bases left between them.

The gene calls are TRBV29-1 and TRBJ1-6; D gene ambiguous. V was shortened by 7 bases and J by 15 bases, with 19 bases between the two germline ends. Germline lookup yields CDR1 SQVTM and CDR2 ANQGSEA. This CDR3 contains 12 residues. The CDR3 is CSAGDGVRDLHF. The CDR3 bases are TGCAGCGCTGGTGACGGGGTCCGGGACCTCCACTTT.

Comments on this clone: The same CDR3 arises from other DNA sequences in this sample as well. The chain employs TRBV9 and TRBJ1-5, with 8 nucleotides matching TRBD1. The V segment lost 0 bases and the J segment 3 bases; nucleotides outside the gene matches: 2. Germline CDR1 and CDR2: SGDLS and YYNGEE. The CDR3 runs to 15 residues. The CDR3 coding sequence is TGTGCCAGCAGCGTAGCGGGACAGGCCAATCAGCCCCAGCATTTT. This encodes CASSVAGQANQPQHF.

This clone has just a few counts. The chain links TRBV5-6 to TRBJ2-7, with D unclear. The CDR3 runs to 12 residues. Germline values: CDR1 SGHDT, CDR2 YYEEEE. The V end was cut by 4 bases, the J end by 3 bases, with 8 bases between. This CDR3 is CASSPGRYEQYF. The CDR3 DNA reads as TGTGCCAGCAGCCCTGGGCGCTACGAGCAGTACTTC.

V is TRBV4-1 and J is TRBJ2-1, with a tentative D call TRBD2 (5 bases). Per the germline V gene, CDR1 is MGHRA and CDR2 is YSYEKL. V lost 4 bases and J 3 bases, leaving 7 bases between the germline ends. There are 13 residues in the CDR3. CDR3 residues: CASSPSSYNEQFF. The CDR3 DNA reads as TGCGCCAGCAGCCCTAGCAGCTACAATGAGCAGTTCTTC.

V is TRBV19 and J is TRBJ1-3, with 7 bases identical to TRBD1. V was pared by 6 bases and J by 0 bases, with 8 bases of the junction left unmatched. The germline gives CDR1 LNHDA, CDR2 SQIVND (reference sequence). This CDR3 is built from 16 residues. CDR3 region: CASSRGRGPSGNTIYF. As DNA, the CDR3 is TGTGCCAGTAGCCGGGGAAGGGGGCCCTCTGGAAACACCATATATTTT.

This clone was recorded only once. V gene TRBV2 combines with J gene TRBJ1-2, with D perhaps TRBD1 (6 bases). CDR3 length equals 14 residues. With 4 bases removed from V and 3 bases from J, the gap between germline ends came to 12 bases. Germline values: CDR1 SNHLY, CDR2 FYNNEI. The CDR3 DNA reads as TGTGCCAGCAGTGGGACAGCAGCCCACTATGGCTACACCTTC. Its protein is CASSGTAAHYGYTF.

The V call is TRBV12-5, the J call TRBJ2-1; a possible D gene is TRBD1 (6 bases). Germline V lookup: CDR1 LGHNT, CDR2 FRNRAP. V was pared by 6 bases and J by 1 base, with 13 bases between. CDR3 length equals 15 residues. This CDR3 reads CASGLPGTSYNEQFF. DNA for the CDR3: TGTGCTAGTGGCCTACCAGGGACATCCTACAATGAGCAGTTCTTC.

V is TRBV10-3 and J is TRBJ2-2; TRBD1 matches at 10 bases. J lost 7 bases, V lost 3 bases, and 5 bases had no gene match. CDR1 and CDR2 from the germline V gene are ENHRY and SYGVKD. The CDR3 is 15 residues long. The CDR3 DNA reads as TGTGCCATCAGTGATAGACAGGGGGCCGGCGGGGAGCTGTTTTTT. Amino acid sequence: CAISDRQGAGGELFF.

This clone has a single count. The chain combines TRBV9 with TRBJ2-3, with 12 positions matching TRBD2. From germline, CDR1 is SGDLS and CDR2 YYNGEE. With 2 bases clipped from V and 0 bases from J, the junction kept 4 bases outside the gene matches. The CDR3 spans 17 residues. The CDR3 DNA follows: TGTGCCAGCAGCGTGACTAGCGGGAGAGCTAGCACAGATACGCAGTATTTT. Its protein product is CASSVTSGRASTDTQYF.

The V gene is TRBV7-8, the J gene TRBJ2-3, with a tentative D call TRBD2 (6 bases). Trimming stripped 5 bases from V and 3 bases from J, with 18 bases between. CDR1 and CDR2 (germline): SGHVS, FQNEAQ. CDR3 length: 16 amino acids. CDR3 nucleotide sequence: TGTGCCAGCAGCCCCGGGACTGCCGTCGGTACAGATACGCAGTATTTT. As protein: CASSPGTAVGTDTQYF.

The chain employs TRBV11-2 and TRBJ2-7; 7 bases agree with TRBD1. Losses at the gene ends were 1 base for V and 7 bases for J; bases not matched to a gene: 7. Germline V gives CDR1 SGHAT, CDR2 FQNNGV. The CDR3 is made up of 14 amino acids. The CDR3 loop reads CASSLARQGKEQYF. DNA of the CDR3: TGTGCCAGCAGCTTAGCCCGACAGGGTAAAGAGCAGTACTTC. Supplemented by reference TRBV11-2 and TRBJ2-7, the full variable domain reads EAGVAQSPRYKIIEKRQSVAFWCNPISGHATLYWYQQILGQGPKLLIQFQNNGVVDDSQLPKDRFSAERLKGVDSTLKIQPAKLEDSAVYLCASSLARQGKEQYFGPGTRLTVT.

V is TRBV7-8 and J is TRBJ2-2; D call uncertain. This CDR3 has 15 amino acids. The V gene lost 5 bases and the J gene lost 5 bases, with 15 bases spanning the gap. CDR1 and CDR2 (germline): SGHVS, FQNEAQ. CDR3 amino acids: CASSTRVPTTGELFF. CDR3 nucleotide sequence: TGTGCCAGCAGCACCCGGGTCCCAACTACCGGGGAGCTGTTTTTT.

The gene calls are TRBV29-1 and TRBJ2-5; 12 bases are shared with TRBD1. This CDR3 comprises 15 residues. Germline lookup yields CDR1 SQVTM and CDR2 ANQGSEA. V lost 3 bases, J lost 5 bases, and 7 bases stayed unmatched. This chain's CDR3 is CSVDGGQGAGETQYF. The CDR3 nucleotides read TGCAGCGTTGATGGGGGACAGGGGGCCGGGGAGACCCAGTACTTC.

This chain uses TRBV10-3 with TRBJ2-7; D might be TRBD2 (6 bases). Trimming pared 6 bases from V and 4 bases from J, leaving 19 bases between. Per germline, CDR1 ENHRY and CDR2 SYGVKD. The CDR3 runs 15 residues. The CDR3 bases are TGTGCCATCAGGGTAGGTAGCGGAGGGGCGTACGAGCAGTACTTC. It yields the protein CAIRVGSGGAYEQYF.

The chain links TRBV11-2 to TRBJ2-3; 12 positions match TRBD2. V shed 5 bases, J shed 2 bases, and the junction held 8 bases outside the gene matches. Per the germline V gene, CDR1 is SGHAT and CDR2 is FQNNGV. The CDR3 totals 17 residues. CDR3 bases: TGTGCCAGCAGCCCCCTGACTAGCGGGAGACCCACAGATACGCAGTATTTT. It translates to CASSPLTSGRPTDTQYF.

The V call is TRBV28, the J call TRBJ2-5; D uncertain. V lost 3 bases, J lost 1 base, and 12 bases lay in between. The CDR3 totals 15 residues. Germline V gene sequence: CDR1 MDHEN, CDR2 SYDVKM. The chain's CDR3 is CASSFVIGGQETQYF. The CDR3 region has the DNA TGTGCCAGCAGTTTCGTTATTGGCGGCCAAGAGACCCAGTACTTC.

The chain couples TRBV7-2 to TRBJ2-1; a possible D gene is TRBD2 (6 bases). Germline V gives CDR1 SGHTA, CDR2 FQGNSA. The CDR3 runs 14 residues. Trimming pared 2 bases from V and 4 bases from J, leaving 9 bases between. CDR3 sequence reads: CASSLHSGYNEQFF. The CDR3, as DNA: TGTGCCAGCAGCTTACATAGCGGATACAATGAGCAGTTCTTC.

The V gene is TRBV7-8, the J gene TRBJ1-5; no clear D gene. The V end was cut by 8 bases, the J end by 5 bases, with 10 bases between. Germline loops: CDR1 SGHVS, CDR2 FQNEAQ. The CDR3 sequence is 12 residues long. This chain's CDR3 is CASSPGDQPQHF. The CDR3, as DNA: TGTGCCAGCTCGCCCGGGGATCAGCCCCAGCATTTT.

V gene TRBV2 combines with J gene TRBJ1-5; TRBD1 agrees at 8 bases. Germline loops: CDR1 SNHLY, CDR2 FYNNEI. The ends lost 7 bases at V and 5 bases at J; junction bases unmatched: 4. This CDR3 comprises 13 residues. CDR3: CASKNRGDQPQHF. In DNA form, the CDR3 reads TGTGCCAGCAAAAACAGGGGGGATCAGCCCCAGCATTTT.

This chain uses TRBV23-1 with TRBJ1-2; D is uncertain. TRBV23-1 is flagged as an ORF with uncertain function. The germline V and J ends were trimmed by 8 bases and 2 bases, with 18 bases remaining between them. The CDR3 is made up of 15 amino acids. The CDR3 loop reads CASPLKRGPNYGYTF. The DNA of the CDR3 is TGCGCCAGCCCCTTAAAACGTGGGCCGAACTATGGCTACACCTTC.